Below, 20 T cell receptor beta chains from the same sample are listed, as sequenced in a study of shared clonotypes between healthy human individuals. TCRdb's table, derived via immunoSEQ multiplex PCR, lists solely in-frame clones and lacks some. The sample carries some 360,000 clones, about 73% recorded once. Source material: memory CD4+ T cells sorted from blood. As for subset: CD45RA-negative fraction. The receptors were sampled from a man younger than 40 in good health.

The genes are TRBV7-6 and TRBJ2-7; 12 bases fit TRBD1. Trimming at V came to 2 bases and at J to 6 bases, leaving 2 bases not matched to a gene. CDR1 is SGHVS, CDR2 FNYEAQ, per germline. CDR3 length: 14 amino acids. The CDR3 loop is CASSLRDRGLEQYF. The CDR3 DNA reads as TGTGCCAGCAGCTTACGGGACAGGGGGCTCGAGCAGTACTTC.

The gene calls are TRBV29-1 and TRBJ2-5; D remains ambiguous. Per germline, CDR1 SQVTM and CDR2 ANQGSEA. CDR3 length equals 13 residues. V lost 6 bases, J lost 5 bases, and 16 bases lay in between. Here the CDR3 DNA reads TGCAGCGTCCCGGACCCGCTGGATGAGACCCAGTACTTC. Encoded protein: CSVPDPLDETQYF.

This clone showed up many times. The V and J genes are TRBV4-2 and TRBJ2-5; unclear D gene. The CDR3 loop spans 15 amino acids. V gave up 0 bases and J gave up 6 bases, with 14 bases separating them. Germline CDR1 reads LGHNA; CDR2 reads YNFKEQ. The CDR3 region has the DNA TGTGCCAGCAGCCAAGAACGGCTAGTGGCAAAGACCCAGTACTTC. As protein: CASSQERLVAKTQYF.

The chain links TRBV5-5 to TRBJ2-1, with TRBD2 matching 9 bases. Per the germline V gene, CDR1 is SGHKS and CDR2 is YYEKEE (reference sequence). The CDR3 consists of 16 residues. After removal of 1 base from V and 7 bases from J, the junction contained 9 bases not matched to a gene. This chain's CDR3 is CASSLFGGRAENEQFF. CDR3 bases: TGTGCCAGCAGCTTGTTCGGCGGGAGGGCCGAAAATGAGCAGTTCTTC.

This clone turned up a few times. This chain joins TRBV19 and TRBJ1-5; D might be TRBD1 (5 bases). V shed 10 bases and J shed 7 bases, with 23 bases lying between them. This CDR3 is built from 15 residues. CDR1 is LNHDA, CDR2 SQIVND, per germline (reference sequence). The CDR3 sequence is CATGGEGTVIQPQHF. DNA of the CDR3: TGTGCCACAGGAGGTGAAGGGACGGTCATCCAGCCCCAGCATTTT.

CDR3 DNA: TGCAGCGTTGAAGACCTGGGGGCCGGGAGCTCCTACGAGCAGTACTTC. Protein: CSVEDLGAGSSYEQYF. The chain has TRBV29-1 and TRBJ2-7, with D perhaps TRBD1 or TRBD2 (6 bases each). V dropped 0 bases and J dropped 0 bases, with 15 bases sitting between them. CDR1 and CDR2 from the germline V gene are SQVTM and ANQGSEA. There are 16 residues in the CDR3.

CDR3 nucleotides: TGCAGCGTTGAACAAAGAGTTGACGGGGGATCATTTGAAGCTTTCTTT. Translated, it gives CSVEQRVDGGSFEAFF. This sequence joins TRBV29-1 and TRBJ1-1; perhaps TRBD1 as D (5 bases). The V end was cut by 2 bases, the J end by 7 bases, with 23 bases between. Germline V CDR1 and CDR2: SQVTM, ANQGSEA. The CDR3 length is 16 residues.

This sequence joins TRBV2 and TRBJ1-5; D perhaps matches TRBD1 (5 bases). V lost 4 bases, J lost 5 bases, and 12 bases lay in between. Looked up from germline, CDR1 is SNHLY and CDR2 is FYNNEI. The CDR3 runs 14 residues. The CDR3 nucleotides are TGTGCCAGCAGTGGGGGGGGGACCTATCAGCCCCAGCATTTT. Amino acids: CASSGGGTYQPQHF.

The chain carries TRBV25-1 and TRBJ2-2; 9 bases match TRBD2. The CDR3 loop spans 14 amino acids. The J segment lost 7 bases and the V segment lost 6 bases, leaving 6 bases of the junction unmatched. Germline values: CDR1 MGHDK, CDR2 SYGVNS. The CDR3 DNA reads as TGTGCCAGCAGGGCCGTAGCGGGAGTCGGGGAGCTGTTTTTT. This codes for CASRAVAGVGELFF.

DNA of the CDR3: TGCAGCGCTCGGGGACCGCGGGATCAAGAGACCCAGTACTTC. Translation gives CSARGPRDQETQYF. The gene calls are TRBV29-1 and TRBJ2-5; a weak D match, TRBD2 (6 bases). Germline V lookup: CDR1 SQVTM, CDR2 ANQGSEA. CDR3 length equals 14 residues. The V gene lost 7 bases and the J gene lost 2 bases, with 17 bases spanning the gap. Combining the CDR3 with reference TRBV29-1 and TRBJ2-5 gives the whole variable domain SAVISQKPSRDICQRGTSLTIQCQVDSQVTMMFWYRQQPGQSLTLIATANQGSEATYESGFVIDKFPISRPNLTFSTLTVSNMSPEDSSIYLCSARGPRDQETQYFGPGTRLLVL.

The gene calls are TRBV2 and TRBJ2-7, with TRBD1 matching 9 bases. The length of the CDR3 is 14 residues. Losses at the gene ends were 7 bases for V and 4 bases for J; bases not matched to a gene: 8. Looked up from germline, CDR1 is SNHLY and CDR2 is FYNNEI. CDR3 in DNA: TGTGCCAGCACTAAAGACAGGGGGGCTTACGAGCAGTACTTC. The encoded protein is CASTKDRGAYEQYF.

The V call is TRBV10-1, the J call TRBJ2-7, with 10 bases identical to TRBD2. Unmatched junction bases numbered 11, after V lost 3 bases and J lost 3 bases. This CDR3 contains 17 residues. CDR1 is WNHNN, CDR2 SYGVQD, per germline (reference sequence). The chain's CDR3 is CASSDVLAGDQLYEQYF. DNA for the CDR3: TGCGCCAGCAGTGATGTTCTAGCGGGAGACCAACTCTACGAGCAGTACTTC.

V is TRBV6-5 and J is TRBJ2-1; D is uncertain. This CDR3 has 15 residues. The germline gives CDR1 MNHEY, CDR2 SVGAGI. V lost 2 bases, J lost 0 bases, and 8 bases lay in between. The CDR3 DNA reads TGTGCCAGCAGTTACGGGCAGACCTCCTACAATGAGCAGTTCTTC. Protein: CASSYGQTSYNEQFF.

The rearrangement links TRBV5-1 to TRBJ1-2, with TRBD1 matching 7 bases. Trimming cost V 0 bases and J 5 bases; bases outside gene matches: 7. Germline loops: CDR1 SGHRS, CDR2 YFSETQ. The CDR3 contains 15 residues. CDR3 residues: CASSLGQGKEYGYTF. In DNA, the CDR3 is TGCGCCAGCAGCTTGGGACAGGGCAAGGAGTATGGCTACACCTTC.

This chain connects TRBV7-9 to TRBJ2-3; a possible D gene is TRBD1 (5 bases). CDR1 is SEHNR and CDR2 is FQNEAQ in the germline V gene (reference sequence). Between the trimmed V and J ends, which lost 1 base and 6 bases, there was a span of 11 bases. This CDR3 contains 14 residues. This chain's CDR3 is CASSLGRGGDTQYF. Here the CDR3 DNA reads TGTGCCAGCAGCTTAGGAAGGGGTGGGGATACGCAGTATTTT.

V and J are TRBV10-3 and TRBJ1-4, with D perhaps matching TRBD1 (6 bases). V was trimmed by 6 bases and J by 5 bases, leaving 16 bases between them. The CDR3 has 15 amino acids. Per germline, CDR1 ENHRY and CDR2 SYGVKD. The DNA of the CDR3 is TGTGCCATCAGAGCCACGACAGGCCCGAATGAAAAACTGTTTTTT. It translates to CAIRATTGPNEKLFF.

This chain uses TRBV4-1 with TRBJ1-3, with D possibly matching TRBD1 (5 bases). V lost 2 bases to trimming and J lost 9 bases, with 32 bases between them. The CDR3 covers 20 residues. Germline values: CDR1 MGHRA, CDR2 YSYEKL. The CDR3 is CASSQSLGAARRNNRSTIYF. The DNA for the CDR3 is TGCGCCAGCAGCCAATCTTTAGGGGCCGCTCGCCGTAATAATAGGAGCACCATATATTTT.

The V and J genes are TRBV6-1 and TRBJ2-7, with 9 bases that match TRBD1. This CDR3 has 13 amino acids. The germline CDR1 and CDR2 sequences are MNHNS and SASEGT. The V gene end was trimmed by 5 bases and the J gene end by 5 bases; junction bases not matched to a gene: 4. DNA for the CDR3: TGTGCCAGCAGTCTCCGGACAGGGGACGAGCAGTACTTC. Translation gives CASSLRTGDEQYF.

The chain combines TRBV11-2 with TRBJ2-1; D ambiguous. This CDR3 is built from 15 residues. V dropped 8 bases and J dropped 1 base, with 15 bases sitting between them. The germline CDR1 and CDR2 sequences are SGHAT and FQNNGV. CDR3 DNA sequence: TGTGCCAGCGGTCGTTCGATTGATTCCTACAATGAGCAGTTCTTC. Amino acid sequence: CASGRSIDSYNEQFF.

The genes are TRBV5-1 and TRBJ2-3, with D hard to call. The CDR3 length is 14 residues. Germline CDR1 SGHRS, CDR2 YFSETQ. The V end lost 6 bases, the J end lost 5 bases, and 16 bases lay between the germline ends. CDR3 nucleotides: TGCGCCAGCACCCAGTCCCTCCTCATAGATACGCAGTATTTT. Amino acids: CASTQSLLIDTQYF.